This T cell receptor (beta chain) was identified during a study of post-analysis software for immune sequencing data. Study-wide findings and caveats: Controls showed lower frequencies than patients for roughly five TRBV segments, and TRBV5-6, TRBV5-1 and TRBV20-1 were among these.

V trimming: 6 bases; J trimming: 4 bases; junction bases outside the gene matches: 4. The CDR3 has 13 amino acids. Comments on this clonotype: Antigen unknown.

Unique-molecular-identifier-tagged TCR beta cDNA libraries were used. TCRdb reprocessed the PCR reads via MiXCR and lists one record per CDR3 protein. The data contain 700,000 to 800,000 distinct CDR3 sequences, 25% to 30% of them singletons. The TCR sequence derives from a girl aged 5 to 17 with multiple sclerosis. The sample consisted of blood. The chain is built from TRBV12-3 or TRBV12-4 and TRBJ1-2, with 8 bases matching TRBD1. The CDR3 coding sequence is TGTGCCAGCAGGGACGGGACAGGCTATGGCTACACCTTC. As protein: CASRDGTGYGYTF.